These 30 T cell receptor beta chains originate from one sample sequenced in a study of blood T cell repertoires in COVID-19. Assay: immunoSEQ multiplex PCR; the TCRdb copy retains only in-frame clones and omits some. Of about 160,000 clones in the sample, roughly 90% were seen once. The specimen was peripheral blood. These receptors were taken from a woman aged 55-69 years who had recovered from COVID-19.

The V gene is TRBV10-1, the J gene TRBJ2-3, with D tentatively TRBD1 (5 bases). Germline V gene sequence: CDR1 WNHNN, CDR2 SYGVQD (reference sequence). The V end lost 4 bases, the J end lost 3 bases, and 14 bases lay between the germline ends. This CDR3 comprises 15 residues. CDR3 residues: CASSVGQGWTDTQYF. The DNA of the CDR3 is TGCGCCAGCAGTGTCGGGCAGGGCTGGACAGATACGCAGTATTTT.

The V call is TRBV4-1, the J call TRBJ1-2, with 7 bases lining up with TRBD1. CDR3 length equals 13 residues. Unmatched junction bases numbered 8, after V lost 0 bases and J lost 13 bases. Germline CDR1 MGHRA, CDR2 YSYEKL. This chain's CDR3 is CASSQEGATGSTF. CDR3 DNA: TGCGCCAGCAGCCAAGAAGGGGCGACAGGGTCCACCTTC.

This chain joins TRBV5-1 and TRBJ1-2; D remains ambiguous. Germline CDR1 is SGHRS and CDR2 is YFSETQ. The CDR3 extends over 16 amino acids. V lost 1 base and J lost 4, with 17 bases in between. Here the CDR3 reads CASSLSGLGLTYGYTF. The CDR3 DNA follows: TGCGCCAGCAGCTTGTCGGGGTTAGGCCTAACCTATGGCTACACCTTC.

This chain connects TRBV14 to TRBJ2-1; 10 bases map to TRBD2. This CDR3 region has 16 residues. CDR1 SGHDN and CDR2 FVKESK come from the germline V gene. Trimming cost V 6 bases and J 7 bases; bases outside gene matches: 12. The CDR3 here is CASSQSLAGKGNEQFF. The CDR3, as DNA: TGTGCCAGCAGTCAGTCACTAGCGGGGAAAGGGAATGAGCAGTTCTTC.

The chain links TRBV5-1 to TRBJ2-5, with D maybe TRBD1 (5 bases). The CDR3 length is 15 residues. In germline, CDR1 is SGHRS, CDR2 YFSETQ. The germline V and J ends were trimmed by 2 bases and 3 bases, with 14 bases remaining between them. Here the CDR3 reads CASSLIWTSKETQYF. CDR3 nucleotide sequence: TGCGCCAGCAGCTTAATTTGGACATCAAAAGAGACCCAGTACTTC.

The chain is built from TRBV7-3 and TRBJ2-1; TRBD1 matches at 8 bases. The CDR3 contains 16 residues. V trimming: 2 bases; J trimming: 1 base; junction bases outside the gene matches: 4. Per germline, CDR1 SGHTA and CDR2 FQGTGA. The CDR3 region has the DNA TGTGCCAGCAGCTTACATAGGACAGGGTCCTACAATGAGCAGTTCTTC. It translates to CASSLHRTGSYNEQFF.

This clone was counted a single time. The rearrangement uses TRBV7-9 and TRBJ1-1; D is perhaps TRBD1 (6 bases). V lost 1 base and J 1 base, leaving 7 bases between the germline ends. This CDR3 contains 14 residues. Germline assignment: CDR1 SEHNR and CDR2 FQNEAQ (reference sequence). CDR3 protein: CASSLGGGNTEAFF. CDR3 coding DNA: TGTGCCAGCAGCTTAGGAGGGGGGAACACTGAAGCTTTCTTT.

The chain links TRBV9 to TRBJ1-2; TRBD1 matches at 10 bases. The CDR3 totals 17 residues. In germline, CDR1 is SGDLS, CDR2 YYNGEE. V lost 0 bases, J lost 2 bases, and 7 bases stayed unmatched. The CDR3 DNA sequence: TGTGCCAGCAGCGTAGGGACTCCGGGACAGGGGAACTATGGCTACACCTTC. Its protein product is CASSVGTPGQGNYGYTF.

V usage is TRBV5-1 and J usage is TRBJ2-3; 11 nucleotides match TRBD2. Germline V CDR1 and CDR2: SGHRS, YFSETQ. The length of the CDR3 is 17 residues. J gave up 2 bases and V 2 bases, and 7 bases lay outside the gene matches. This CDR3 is CASSFRLAGGLTDTQYF. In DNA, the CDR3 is TGCGCCAGCAGCTTTCGTCTAGCGGGGGGTCTCACAGATACGCAGTATTTT.

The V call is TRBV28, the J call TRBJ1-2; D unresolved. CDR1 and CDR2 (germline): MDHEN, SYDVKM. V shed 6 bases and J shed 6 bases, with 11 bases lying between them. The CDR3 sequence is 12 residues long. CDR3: CASREGVDGYTF. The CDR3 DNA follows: TGTGCCAGCAGAGAGGGTGTTGATGGCTACACCTTC.

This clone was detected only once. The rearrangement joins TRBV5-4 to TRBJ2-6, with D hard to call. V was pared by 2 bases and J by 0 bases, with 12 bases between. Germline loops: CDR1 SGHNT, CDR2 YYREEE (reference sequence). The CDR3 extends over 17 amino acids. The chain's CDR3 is CASSLGGLSSGANVLTF. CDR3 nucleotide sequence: TGTGCCAGCAGCTTAGGCGGATTGAGCTCTGGGGCCAACGTCCTGACTTTC.

CDR3 loop: CASSPRRGEETQYF. The DNA for the CDR3 is TGTGCCAGCAGCCCCCGCAGGGGGGAAGAGACCCAGTACTTC. This chain links TRBV7-9 with TRBJ2-5; tentatively, D is TRBD1 (7 bases). This CDR3 contains 14 residues. V was cut by 5 bases and J by 3 bases, with 13 bases left in between. CDR1 is SEHNR and CDR2 is FQNEAQ in the germline V gene (reference sequence).

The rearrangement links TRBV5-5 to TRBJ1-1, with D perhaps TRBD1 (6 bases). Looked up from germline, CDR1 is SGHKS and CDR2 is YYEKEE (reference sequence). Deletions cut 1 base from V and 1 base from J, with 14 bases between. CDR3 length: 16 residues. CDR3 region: CASSLFSRGGNTEAFF. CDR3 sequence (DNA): TGTGCCAGCAGCTTGTTTTCCAGGGGTGGGAACACTGAAGCTTTCTTT.

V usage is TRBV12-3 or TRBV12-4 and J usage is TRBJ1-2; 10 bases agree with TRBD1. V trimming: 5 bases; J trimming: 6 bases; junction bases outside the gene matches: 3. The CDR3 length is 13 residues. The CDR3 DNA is TGTGCCAGCAGTGCCGGACAGGGGGATGGCTACACCTTC. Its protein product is CASSAGQGDGYTF.

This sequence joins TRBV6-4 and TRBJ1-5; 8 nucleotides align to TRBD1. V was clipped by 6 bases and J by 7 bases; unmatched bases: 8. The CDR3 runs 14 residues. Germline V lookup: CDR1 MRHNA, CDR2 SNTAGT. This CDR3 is CASSPDRAQQPQHF. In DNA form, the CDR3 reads TGTGCCAGCAGCCCGGACAGGGCCCAACAGCCCCAGCATTTT.

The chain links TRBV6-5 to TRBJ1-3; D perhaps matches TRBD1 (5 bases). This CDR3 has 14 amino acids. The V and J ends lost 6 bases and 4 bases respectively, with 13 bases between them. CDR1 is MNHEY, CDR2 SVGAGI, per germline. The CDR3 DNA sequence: TGTGCCAGCAGCCCGGTCAGGGAAGGAAACACCATATATTTT. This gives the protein CASSPVREGNTIYF.

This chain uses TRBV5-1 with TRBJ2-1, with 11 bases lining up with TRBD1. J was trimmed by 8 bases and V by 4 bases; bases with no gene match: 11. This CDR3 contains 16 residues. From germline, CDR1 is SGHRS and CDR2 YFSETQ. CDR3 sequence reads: CASSVQSGTGGYEQFF. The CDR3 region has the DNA TGCGCCAGCAGCGTACAATCCGGGACAGGGGGGTATGAGCAGTTCTTC.

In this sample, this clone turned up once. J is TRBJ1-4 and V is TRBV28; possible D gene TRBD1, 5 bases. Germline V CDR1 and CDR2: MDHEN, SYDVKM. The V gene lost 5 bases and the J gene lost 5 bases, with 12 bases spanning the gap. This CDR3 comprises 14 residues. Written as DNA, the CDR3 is TGTGCCAGCAGTAGCTGGGGCCCGAATGAAAAACTGTTTTTT. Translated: CASSSWGPNEKLFF.

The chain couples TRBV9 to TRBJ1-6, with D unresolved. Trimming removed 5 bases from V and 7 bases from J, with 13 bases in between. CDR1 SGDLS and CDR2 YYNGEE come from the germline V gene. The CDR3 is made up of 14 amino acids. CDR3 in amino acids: CASRGAGSNSPLHF. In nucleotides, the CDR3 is TGTGCCAGCAGGGGCGCGGGAAGCAATTCACCCCTCCACTTT.

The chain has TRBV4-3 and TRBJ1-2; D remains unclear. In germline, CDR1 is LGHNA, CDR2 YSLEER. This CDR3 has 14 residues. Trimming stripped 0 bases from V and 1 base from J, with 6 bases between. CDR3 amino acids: CASSQDAYNYGYTF. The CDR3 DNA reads TGCGCCAGCAGCCAAGATGCCTATAACTATGGCTACACCTTC.

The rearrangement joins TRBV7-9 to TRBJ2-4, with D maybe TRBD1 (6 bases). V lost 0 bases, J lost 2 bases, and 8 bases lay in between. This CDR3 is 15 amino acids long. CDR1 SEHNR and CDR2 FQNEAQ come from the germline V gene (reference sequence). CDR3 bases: TGTGCCAGCAGCTTAGCGCAGGGGTCCAAAAACATTCAGTACTTC. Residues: CASSLAQGSKNIQYF.

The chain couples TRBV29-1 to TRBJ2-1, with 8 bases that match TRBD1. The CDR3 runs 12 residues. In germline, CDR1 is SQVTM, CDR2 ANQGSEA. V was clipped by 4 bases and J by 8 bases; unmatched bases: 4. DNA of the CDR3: TGCAGCGTTGGGGGGACAGGCGATGAGCAGTTCTTC. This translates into CSVGGTGDEQFF.

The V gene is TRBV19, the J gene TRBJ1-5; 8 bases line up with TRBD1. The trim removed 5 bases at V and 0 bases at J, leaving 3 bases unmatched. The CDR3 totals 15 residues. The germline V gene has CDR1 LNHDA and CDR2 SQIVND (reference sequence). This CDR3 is CASSVTGDSNQPQHF. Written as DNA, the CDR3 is TGTGCCAGTAGTGTGACAGGGGATAGCAATCAGCCCCAGCATTTT.

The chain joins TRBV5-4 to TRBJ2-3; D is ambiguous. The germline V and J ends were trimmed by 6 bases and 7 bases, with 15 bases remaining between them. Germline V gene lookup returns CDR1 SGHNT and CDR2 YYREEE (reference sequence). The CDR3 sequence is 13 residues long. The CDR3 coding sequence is TGTGCCAGCACCCTAGAGAAGTCGTATACGCAGTATTTT. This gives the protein CASTLEKSYTQYF. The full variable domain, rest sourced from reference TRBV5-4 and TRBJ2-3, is ETGVTQSPTHLIKTRGQQVTLRCSSQSGHNTVSWYQQALGQGPQFIFQYYREEENGRGNFPPRFSGLQFPNYSSELNVNALELDDSALYLCASTLEKSYTQYFGPGTRLTVL.

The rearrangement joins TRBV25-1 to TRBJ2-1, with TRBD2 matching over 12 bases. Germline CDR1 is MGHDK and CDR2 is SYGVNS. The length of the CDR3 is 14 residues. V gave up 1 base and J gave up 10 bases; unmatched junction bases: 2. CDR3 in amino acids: CASSEWTSGEEQFF. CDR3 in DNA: TGTGCCAGCAGTGAATGGACTAGCGGGGAGGAGCAGTTCTTC. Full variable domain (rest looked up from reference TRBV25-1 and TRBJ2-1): EADIYQTPRYLVIGTGKKITLECSQTMGHDKMYWYQQDPGMELHLIHYSYGVNSTEKGDLSSESTVSRIRTEHFPLTLESARPSHTSQYLCASSEWTSGEEQFFGPGTRLTVL.

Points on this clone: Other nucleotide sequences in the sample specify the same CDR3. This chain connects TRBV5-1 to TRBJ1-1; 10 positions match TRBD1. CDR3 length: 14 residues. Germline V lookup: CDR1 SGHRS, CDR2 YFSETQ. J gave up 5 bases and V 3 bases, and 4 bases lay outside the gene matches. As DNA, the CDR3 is TGCGCCAGCAGCTCGGGGACAGGGGAAACTGAAGCTTTCTTT. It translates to CASSSGTGETEAFF.

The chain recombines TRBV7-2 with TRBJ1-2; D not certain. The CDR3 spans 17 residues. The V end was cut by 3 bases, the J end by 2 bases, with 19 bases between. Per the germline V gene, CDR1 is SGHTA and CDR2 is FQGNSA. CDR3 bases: TGTGCCAGCAGCTTTGGGGAGGGCAACCTAGCCAACTATGGCTACACCTTC. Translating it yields CASSFGEGNLANYGYTF.

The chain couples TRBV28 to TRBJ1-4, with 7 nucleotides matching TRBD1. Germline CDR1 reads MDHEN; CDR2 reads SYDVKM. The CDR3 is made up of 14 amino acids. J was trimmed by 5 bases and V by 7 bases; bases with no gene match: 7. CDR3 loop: CASTPRDRNEKLFF. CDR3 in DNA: TGTGCCAGCACTCCACGGGACAGAAATGAAAAACTGTTTTTT.

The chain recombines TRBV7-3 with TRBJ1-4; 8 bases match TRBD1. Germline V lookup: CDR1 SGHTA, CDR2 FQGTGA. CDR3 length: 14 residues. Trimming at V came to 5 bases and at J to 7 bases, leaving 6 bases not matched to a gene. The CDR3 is CASSEQGGFEKLFF. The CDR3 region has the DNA TGTGCCAGCAGCGAACAGGGGGGTTTTGAAAAACTGTTTTTT. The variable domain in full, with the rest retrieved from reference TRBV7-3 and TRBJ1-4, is GAGVSQTPSNKVTEKGKYVELRCDPISGHTALYWYRQSLGQGPEFLIYFQGTGAADDSGLPNDRFFAVRPEGSVSTLKIQRTERGDSAVYLCASSEQGGFEKLFFGSGTQLSVL.

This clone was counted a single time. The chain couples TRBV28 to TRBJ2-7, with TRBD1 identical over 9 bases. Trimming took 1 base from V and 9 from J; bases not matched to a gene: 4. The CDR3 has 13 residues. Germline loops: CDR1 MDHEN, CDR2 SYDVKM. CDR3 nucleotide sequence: TGTGCCAGCAGTTTATCCGGGACAGGGTCGCAGTACTTC. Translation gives CASSLSGTGSQYF.